Many counts were recorded for the clone carrying this T cell receptor (beta chain). The antigen remains undetermined. These data originate in a study of metastatic and nonmetastatic thyroid tumors. Across the study: Patients with malignant and benign thyroid disease provided blood and tumor or nodule tissue, whose repertoires were compared.

Ahead of thyroid surgery, no patient had received treatment of any kind. Germline trimming cut 4 bases from V and 1 base from J; bases unmatched to any gene: 9. The V gene's germline CDR1 is SGHDN and CDR2 FVKESK. The CDR3 sequence is 17 residues long. MiXCR reprocessed the PCR reads for TCRdb. The table lists roughly 40,000 clones, approximately 18% of them singletons. Findings of the study overall: Across blood and tumor, TCR beta diversity in malignant thyroid tumors was reportedly significantly higher than in benign nodules.

The J gene is TRBJ2-1, the V gene TRBV14, with 8 bases aligning to TRBD2. The sequenced sample consisted of blood. The receptor was derived from a male donor with papillary thyroid cancer or a benign thyroid nodule (not recorded which). Some clones in this sample may be carry-over from other donors' samples. The CDR3 coding sequence is TGTGCCAGCAGCCCGCCTAGGGCGGGAGGTTCCTACAATGAGCAGTTCTTC. This encodes CASSPPRAGGSYNEQFF. Filled out from reference TRBV14 and TRBJ2-1, the complete variable domain reads EAGVTQFPSHSVIEKGQTVTLRCDPISGHDNLYWYRRVMGKEIKFLLHFVKESKQDESGMPNNRFLAERTGGTYSTLKVQPAELEDSGVYFCASSPPRAGGSYNEQFFGPGTRLTVL.